These T cell receptor beta chains were read from a single sample in a study of Graves' ophthalmopathy and Graves' hyperthyroidism. MiXCR was run by TCRdb on the multiplex PCR reads, yielding one entry per CDR3 protein. This table has about 1.1 million distinct CDR3 sequences, roughly 35% appearing once. Specimen: peripheral blood or thyroid tissue (not recorded which). These receptor sequences come from an adult man with Graves' hyperthyroidism. CDR3s include the opening cysteine and the closing phenylalanine or tryptophan. Fields, in order: V gene, J gene, D gene, CDR3 protein. The D gene is left open where the match is weak.

TRBV7-2,TRBJ2-7,TRBD1,CASSYGTGGAFYEQYF
TRBV7-9,TRBJ2-5,NA,CASGPKETQYF
TRBV10-3,TRBJ2-5,TRBD2,CASSQYSPPWDYPYQETQYF
TRBV6-2/TRBV6-3,TRBJ2-7,NA,CASSYSNPVGYEQYF
TRBV12-3/TRBV12-4,TRBJ1-6,NA,CASRFLTTNSPLHF
TRBV10-2,TRBJ2-7,NA,CASSEYKGVLYEQYF
TRBV28,TRBJ2-7,NA,CASKTGQTYEQYF
TRBV29-1,TRBJ2-7,TRBD2,CSVEDHRGGSWAKQYF
TRBV20-1,TRBJ2-5,TRBD2,CSAKRGLAGRETQYF
TRBV2,TRBJ1-1,TRBD1,CATKTTGFILNTEAFF
TRBV7-9,TRBJ2-7,NA,CASSSAGQLYEQYF
TRBV18,TRBJ1-4,NA,CASSPGTDEKLFF
TRBV7-2,TRBJ1-2,TRBD1,CASSFLGGAGYGYTF
TRBV7-2,TRBJ2-7,NA,CASSLGRGQYF
TRBV20-1,TRBJ1-5,NA,CSATQAGQPQHF
TRBV20-1,TRBJ1-1,TRBD1,CSARDTAGTGGSGAFF
TRBV6-6,TRBJ1-6,NA,CASNPGGRPQSGLHF
TRBV29-1,TRBJ1-2,NA,CSTRDDRKGANYGYTF
TRBV5-1,TRBJ2-2,TRBD2,CASSPLAGMAGELFF
TRBV11-1,TRBJ1-1,NA,CASSFRAAANGGTLIVFF
TRBV10-3,TRBJ1-3,TRBD1,CAILDRASGNTIYF
TRBV30,TRBJ2-5,TRBD1,CAWSRPYRGRWIGTQYF
TRBV2,TRBJ1-1,NA,CASSGISATSEAFF
TRBV12-3/TRBV12-4,TRBJ1-1,NA,CASSQETPNIEAFF
TRBV29-1,TRBJ1-2,TRBD1,CSVSTGTAGYGYTF
TRBV19,TRBJ1-6,NA,CASSPGRLNLHF
TRBV6-5,TRBJ2-2,NA,CASSYSVNTGELFF
TRBV5-8,TRBJ2-5,NA,CASSFKQGGETQYF
TRBV4-2,TRBJ2-7,NA,CASSQPAPTIYEQYF
TRBV4-1,TRBJ1-6,NA,CASSQVLFRGRGSPLHF
TRBV20-1,TRBJ1-2,TRBD1,CSARGLSTGIDGYTF
TRBV20-1,TRBJ1-2,NA,CSARRDPTNYGYTF
TRBV6-1,TRBJ1-5,NA,CASSEQTGSNQPQHF